Included here is one TCR beta chain sequence, with context. This clonotype was counted ten times or more. This receptor's antigen is unknown. Base qualities were left out, and no much larger clone turns up one base away. This entry belongs to a study of response to subunit inactivated influenza vaccine (dated by TCRdb to between 2017 and 2018). With regard to the full study: Deep quantitative profiling of the T cell receptor repertoire was used in the study to follow responses to a trivalent subunit inactivated influenza vaccine.

Libraries were built with RT-PCR. For sequencing, an Illumina HiSeq 2500 was employed. TCRdb ran its own pipeline on the public reads, namely fastp trimming at Q25 and MiXCR clone calling, and kept in-frame beta chains. Each entry is one CDR3 protein sequence, shown with its most common DNA and genes. In this sample the table shows almost 600,000 distinct CDR3 sequences, 12% to 15% of which occur a single time. The top ten hold over 8.5% of the sample. V is trimmed back by 0 bases and J by 7 bases, and the junction contains 12 bases that no gene match accounts for. Inclusive of the bounding cysteine and phenylalanine, the CDR3 is 18 residues long. Left in the record is the CDR3 DNA by itself, 54 bases read in frame from the first base. According to the germline V gene, CDR1 reads MGHRA and CDR2 reads YSYEKL. What the authors observed across the whole study: The authors proposed that each seasonal influenza vaccination may bring in only a limited number of new T cells.

In this chain, TRBV4-1 is recombined with TRBJ2-5; 12 bases in the middle match TRBD2. The source of this sequence is a man aged 45 to 65 who received an inactivated influenza vaccine. Donor details come from another sample of the same person, matched by shared clones. The material was PBMCs from blood, obtained 11 to 12 days after vaccination. The DNA is as follows: TGCGCCAGCAGCCAAGATACACGGACTAGCGGGGATATCGGGACCCAGTACTTC. Its translation is CASSQDTRTSGDIGTQYF.